Presented here are 23 T cell receptor beta chains from one specimen sequenced in a study of identifying expanded T cells in peripheral blood. Sequencing used immunoSEQ multiplex PCR; TCRdb keeps in-frame clones, though not all of them. The profile shows 90,000 to 120,000 clones, around 89% of them singletons. Sequenced: blood. Receptor source: a person aged 18-69 years in good health.

This clone was seen once. The chain has TRBV11-2 and TRBJ2-5, with D uncertain. V was cut by 3 bases and J by 2 bases, with 10 bases left in between. Germline assignment: CDR1 SGHAT and CDR2 FQNNGV. This CDR3 comprises 14 residues. The CDR3 DNA reads as TGTGCCAGCAGCTTCAAGCCATTTCAAGAGACCCAGTACTTC. Protein: CASSFKPFQETQYF.

The J gene is TRBJ1-4, the V gene TRBV6-6, with D unclear. V lost 7 bases, J lost 12 bases, and 15 bases lay in between. Germline CDR1 MNHNY, CDR2 SVGAGI (reference sequence). The CDR3 sequence is 12 residues long. The CDR3 sequence: CASKKTAGELFF. The CDR3 DNA reads TGTGCCAGCAAAAAAACGGCAGGCGAACTGTTTTTT.

The chain uses TRBV5-6 and TRBJ1-2; no firm D call. Trimming stripped 2 bases from V and 7 bases from J, with 15 bases between. This CDR3 region has 14 residues. Germline CDR1 and CDR2: SGHDT and YYEEEE. The CDR3 DNA reads TGTGCCAGCAGCTTAGACGGAGGAAGAGGTGGCTACACCTTC. It is translated as CASSLDGGRGGYTF.

V gene TRBV27 combines with J gene TRBJ2-2; no firm D call. Germline CDR1 and CDR2: MNHEY and SMNVEV (reference sequence). Trimming removed 5 bases from V and 6 bases from J, with 16 bases in between. The CDR3 runs 15 residues. Here the CDR3 reads CASSVRALPAGELFF. Written as DNA, the CDR3 is TGTGCCAGCAGTGTAAGGGCCCTCCCCGCCGGGGAGCTGTTTTTT.

The rearrangement uses TRBV28 and TRBJ1-6; 7 bases agree with TRBD1. The CDR3 is 15 amino acids. CDR1 and CDR2 from the germline V gene are MDHEN and SYDVKM. With 8 bases clipped from V and 6 bases from J, the junction kept 10 bases outside the gene matches. CDR3 protein: CASRMSDRINSPLHF. CDR3 in DNA: TGTGCCAGCCGAATGTCGGACAGGATTAATTCACCCCTCCACTTT.

V is TRBV27 and J is TRBJ2-1, with D unresolved. The V end lost 5 bases, the J end lost 0 bases, and 8 bases lay between the germline ends. Germline CDR1 is MNHEY and CDR2 is SMNVEV (reference sequence). The CDR3 contains 14 residues. This chain's CDR3 is CASSPLSSYNEQFF. Written as DNA, the CDR3 is TGTGCCAGCAGTCCCTTGAGCTCCTACAATGAGCAGTTCTTC.

The chain links TRBV5-1 to TRBJ1-2, with 7 bases aligning to TRBD1. Trimming cost V 0 bases and J 8 bases; bases outside gene matches: 13. The germline gives CDR1 SGHRS, CDR2 YFSETQ. The CDR3 contains 16 residues. The CDR3 region has the DNA TGCGCCAGCAGCTTGGTAGGTGACGCGACAGGGCCCGGCTACACCTTC. This encodes CASSLVGDATGPGYTF.

This clone was counted a single time. The chain employs TRBV6-6 and TRBJ1-2; D not resolved. From germline, CDR1 is MNHNY and CDR2 SVGAGI (reference sequence). This CDR3 is built from 13 residues. The V and J ends lost 6 bases and 2 bases respectively, with 10 bases between them. The CDR3: CASRNDNNYGYTF. CDR3 DNA sequence: TGTGCCAGCAGGAATGACAACAACTATGGCTACACCTTC.

This CDR3 is CASHILSGGAWETQYF. In nucleotides, the CDR3 is TGCGCCAGCCACATACTTAGCGGGGGGGCCTGGGAGACCCAGTACTTC. The chain combines TRBV10-1 with TRBJ2-5; 11 bases agree with TRBD2. The length of the CDR3 is 16 residues. Looked up from germline, CDR1 is WNHNN and CDR2 is SYGVQD (reference sequence). V was clipped by 8 bases and J by 5 bases; unmatched bases: 13.

The chain has TRBV5-4 and TRBJ1-2, with 8 positions matching TRBD1. V shed 3 bases, J shed 4 bases, and the junction held 5 bases outside the gene matches. Germline V gene lookup returns CDR1 SGHNT and CDR2 YYREEE (reference sequence). The CDR3 has 14 amino acids. DNA for the CDR3: TGTGCCAGCAGCTCTGACAGGGGCGGCTATGGCTACACCTTC. This gives the protein CASSSDRGGYGYTF.

The chain recombines TRBV5-1 with TRBJ2-7; 8 bases match TRBD1. Trimming cost V 5 bases and J 4 bases; bases outside gene matches: 11. This CDR3 is 15 amino acids long. Germline V gene lookup returns CDR1 SGHRS and CDR2 YFSETQ. The CDR3: CASRRTGWISYEQYF. CDR3 DNA sequence: TGCGCCAGCAGACGGACAGGGTGGATATCGTACGAGCAGTACTTC.

The chain couples TRBV28 to TRBJ2-7; no firm D call. The CDR3 has 12 amino acids. Looked up from germline, CDR1 is MDHEN and CDR2 is SYDVKM. The V end lost 2 bases, the J end lost 2 bases, and 4 bases lay between the germline ends. Written as DNA, the CDR3 is TGTGCCAGCAGTTTACCAACCTACGAGCAGTACTTC. It encodes CASSLPTYEQYF.

The V and J genes are TRBV5-6 and TRBJ2-3; TRBD2 matches at 8 bases. The J segment lost 4 bases and the V segment lost 0 bases, leaving 16 bases of the junction unmatched. Germline CDR1 reads SGHDT; CDR2 reads YYEEEE. The CDR3 contains 19 residues. The CDR3 sequence: CASSLVGGSSGGSPDTQYF. In DNA form, the CDR3 reads TGTGCCAGCAGCTTGGTAGGCGGGTCCAGCGGGGGTTCGCCAGATACGCAGTATTTT.

The chain has TRBV7-9 and TRBJ2-7; D uncertain. With 1 base removed from V and 11 bases from J, the gap between germline ends came to 12 bases. Germline values: CDR1 SEHNR, CDR2 FQNEAQ (reference sequence). This CDR3 spans 12 amino acids. CDR3 bases: TGTGCCAGCAGCTTAGGGAGTTCCACCGAGTACTTC. It codes for CASSLGSSTEYF.

The V and J genes are TRBV7-2 and TRBJ2-7; D gene ambiguous. Germline CDR1 SGHTA, CDR2 FQGNSA. The CDR3 covers 13 residues. Trimming left V 5 bases short and J 2 bases short, with 10 bases between. As DNA, the CDR3 is TGTGCCAGCAGCGCGAGAAGGACCTACGAGCAGTACTTC. The encoded protein is CASSARRTYEQYF.

The table lists this clone with a count of one. The V and J genes are TRBV6-5 and TRBJ2-7; either TRBD1 or TRBD2 may fit D (5 bases each). Germline CDR1 MNHEY, CDR2 SVGAGI. V was shortened by 2 bases and J by 1 base, with 12 bases between the two germline ends. CDR3 length: 15 residues. CDR3 nucleotides: TGTGCCAGCAGTTACGAGGGGACCGGGTCCTACGAGCAGTACTTC. Encoded protein: CASSYEGTGSYEQYF.

The rearrangement uses TRBV11-2 and TRBJ2-7; 9 bases agree with TRBD1. There are 16 residues in the CDR3. Trimming took 4 bases from V and 4 from J; bases not matched to a gene: 11. Germline-derived CDR1 and CDR2 are SGHAT and FQNNGV. CDR3 coding DNA: TGTGCCAGCAGCTCTTCCTCCGGGACAGGGTTTTACGAGCAGTACTTC. This translates into CASSSSSGTGFYEQYF.

The CDR3 here is CASSLAGVAGYNEQFF. CDR3 nucleotides: TGTGCCAGCAGCTTAGCGGGAGTAGCGGGTTACAATGAGCAGTTCTTC. The gene calls are TRBV7-2 and TRBJ2-1, with 7 bases aligning to TRBD2. The CDR3 has 16 residues. V gave up 0 bases and J gave up 4 bases; unmatched junction bases: 6. CDR1 SGHTA and CDR2 FQGNSA come from the germline V gene.

Concerning this clone: The junction and the germline gene differ at one end; a read error may be behind it. The rearrangement uses TRBV28 and TRBJ2-1; 11 nucleotides line up with TRBD2. The germline gives CDR1 MDHEN, CDR2 SYDVKM. The CDR3 totals 15 residues. In nucleotides, the CDR3 is TGTGCCAGCACTTTAGCGGGGGGGTCCTACAATGAGCAGTTCTTC. Amino acid sequence: CASTLAGGSYNEQFF.

This clone was found a few times. The chain joins TRBV27 to TRBJ1-6, with D unresolved. V lost 5 bases and J 11 bases, leaving 13 bases between the germline ends. The CDR3 is 13 amino acids. Germline CDR1 and CDR2: MNHEY and SMNVEV (reference sequence). CDR3 sequence reads: CASSTGLVAPLHF. Written as DNA, the CDR3 is TGTGCCAGCAGTACGGGGTTAGTGGCACCCCTCCACTTT.

This clone was counted once. The rearrangement joins TRBV5-4 to TRBJ1-5; weak D call: TRBD1 (5 bases). The ends were cut back, 4 bases at V and 3 bases at J, with 14 bases in the middle. There are 15 residues in the CDR3. Germline V gene sequence: CDR1 SGHNT, CDR2 YYREEE (reference sequence). CDR3 region: CASSPNPGDNQPQHF. DNA of the CDR3: TGTGCCAGCAGCCCCAACCCGGGGGACAATCAGCCCCAGCATTTT.

This CDR3 reads CASSPRGYNEQFF. As DNA, the CDR3 is TGTGCCAGCTCACCAAGGGGTTACAATGAGCAGTTCTTC. J is TRBJ2-1 and V is TRBV18, with D maybe TRBD1 (5 bases). The V end was cut by 2 bases, the J end by 4 bases, with 6 bases between. CDR1 KGHSH and CDR2 LQKENI come from the germline V gene. The CDR3 sequence is 13 residues long.

This clone was observed once. The chain links TRBV27 to TRBJ1-5; D gene unclear. The germline CDR1 and CDR2 sequences are MNHEY and SMNVEV (reference sequence). This CDR3 is 15 amino acids long. V was pared by 1 base and J by 2 bases, with 9 bases between. The CDR3 spells CASSLYHGGNQPQHF. DNA for the CDR3: TGTGCCAGCAGTTTATACCATGGCGGCAATCAGCCCCAGCATTTT.